Reported below is one T cell receptor (beta chain). Its target is unknown. All patients reached thyroid surgery having received no treatment beforehand. The V gene's germline CDR1 is SGHRS and CDR2 YFSETQ. CDR3 length: 17 amino acids. The J segment lost 4 bases and the V segment lost 1 base, leaving 9 bases of the junction unmatched. The source of the sample is a study of metastatic and nonmetastatic thyroid tumors. In the study overall: Repertoire comparisons spanned blood and tumor or nodule tissue from malignant and benign thyroid patients.

Authors' analysis steps: Clinicopathological groups differed in CDR3, with these differences serving to build a distant-metastasis classifier for papillary thyroid cancer. TCRdb used MiXCR to call clones anew from the PCR reads. The V and J calls come from TCRdb's annotation, not from the publication. The profile covers 22,000 or so clones, with around a third appearing a single time and 22% taken by the ten largest. Study-level results: Patients with malignant thyroid tumors reportedly had significantly higher TCR beta diversity than those with benign nodules, in blood and tumor.

The TCR originated in a male donor with papillary thyroid cancer or a benign thyroid nodule (not recorded which). Some clones in this sample may be carry-over from other donors' samples. The sequencing input was blood. The genes are TRBV5-1 and TRBJ2-5, with TRBD2 matching 11 bases. The CDR3 loop is CASSLIAGGPKGETQYF. The CDR3, as DNA: TGCGCCAGCAGCTTGATAGCGGGAGGGCCAAAGGGAGAGACCCAGTACTTC.